These 25 T cell receptor beta chains originate from one sample sequenced in a study of hypomethylating agent response in myelodysplastic syndrome. The assay was immunoSEQ multiplex PCR, and TCRdb's table has in-frame clones only and misses some. This table holds around 1,700 clones, around nine tenths found once. Sequencing was performed on bone marrow, taken before or after starting hypomethylating agent treatment for myelodysplastic syndrome (not recorded which). All receptors come from a human donor with myelodysplastic syndrome.

The CDR3 DNA sequence: TGCAGTGGACTGGTTACCTACGAGCAGTACTTC. Translating it yields CSGLVTYEQYF. The V gene is TRBV20-1, the J gene TRBJ2-7; D is unclear. The CDR3 consists of 11 residues. The ends were cut back, 7 bases at V and 2 bases at J, with 9 bases in the middle. Germline-derived CDR1 and CDR2 are DFQATT and SNEGSKA (reference sequence).

J is TRBJ1-5 and V is TRBV9; perhaps TRBD1 as D (6 bases). Between the trimmed V and J ends, which lost 0 bases and 7 bases, there was a span of 11 bases. The CDR3 spans 14 residues. CDR1 and CDR2 (germline): SGDLS, YYNGEE. The CDR3 DNA reads as TGTGCCAGCAGCGTAGGTGGGGGCAGCCAGCCCCAGCATTTT. Protein: CASSVGGGSQPQHF. Combining the CDR3 with reference TRBV9 and TRBJ1-5 gives the whole variable domain DSGVTQTPKHLITATGQRVTLRCSPRSGDLSVYWYQQSLDQGLQFLIQYYNGEERAKGNILERFSAQQFPDLHSELNLSSLELGDSALYFCASSVGGGSQPQHFGDGTRLSIL.

The CDR3 DNA sequence: TGTGCCAGCAGTGAGGAGGAAAGGGGGTGGACTGAAGCTTTCTTT. Translation gives CASSEEERGWTEAFF. This chain joins TRBV2 and TRBJ1-1; tentative D call: TRBD1 (6 bases). The germline CDR1 and CDR2 sequences are SNHLY and FYNNEI. The CDR3 contains 15 residues. With 3 bases removed from V and 5 bases from J, the gap between germline ends came to 16 bases.

This clone was seen only once. The CDR3 here is CASSVDSGSYNEQFF. In DNA form, the CDR3 reads TGCGCCAGCAGCGTCGATAGCGGGAGCTACAATGAGCAGTTCTTC. The chain joins TRBV5-1 to TRBJ2-1, with 9 bases identical to TRBD2. The J segment lost 3 bases and the V segment lost 4 bases, leaving 5 bases of the junction unmatched. The CDR3 length is 15 residues. The V gene's germline CDR1 is SGHRS and CDR2 YFSETQ. The full variable domain, with the rest looked up from reference TRBV5-1 and TRBJ2-1, is KAGVTQTPRYLIKTRGQQVTLSCSPISGHRSVSWYQQTPGQGLQFLFEYFSETQRNKGNFPGRFSGRQFSNSRSEMNVSTLELGDSALYLCASSVDSGSYNEQFFGPGTRLTVL.

The chain links TRBV27 to TRBJ2-3; TRBD1 matches 7 bases. The ends lost 4 bases at V and 5 bases at J; junction bases unmatched: 9. In germline, CDR1 is MNHEY, CDR2 SMNVEV (reference sequence). This CDR3 is built from 15 residues. The CDR3 loop is CASSYRGPAGDTQYF. In DNA form, the CDR3 reads TGTGCCAGCAGTTATAGGGGGCCGGCGGGAGATACGCAGTATTTT.

The chain is built from TRBV30 and TRBJ2-5, with 8 bases lining up with TRBD2. The CDR3 runs to 16 residues. V shed 0 bases and J 7 bases; nucleotides not matched to a gene: 13. CDR1 GTSNPN and CDR2 SVGIG come from the germline V gene (reference sequence). CDR3 bases: TGTGCCTGGAGTGTAGGGGCTAGCGGGTACATAGGGACCCAGTACTTC. This codes for CAWSVGASGYIGTQYF.

V and J are TRBV2 and TRBJ1-5; 10 bases are shared with TRBD1. Germline CDR1 reads SNHLY; CDR2 reads FYNNEI. The CDR3 contains 15 residues. Germline trimming cut 7 bases from V and 4 bases from J; bases unmatched to any gene: 7. The CDR3 nucleotides read TGTGCCAGCAATGACGACAGGGGGCTAAATCAGCCCCAGCATTTT. It specifies CASNDDRGLNQPQHF.

As DNA, the CDR3 is TGCAGCGTTGAAGATCAGGGTATCGATGAGCAGTTCTTC. It codes for CSVEDQGIDEQFF. V is TRBV29-1 and J is TRBJ2-1; tentatively, D is TRBD1 (5 bases). This CDR3 spans 13 amino acids. CDR1 SQVTM and CDR2 ANQGSEA come from the germline V gene. V was clipped by 0 bases and J by 8 bases, with 11 bases between them.

The genes are TRBV29-1 and TRBJ1-1; D call uncertain. CDR1 is SQVTM and CDR2 is ANQGSEA in the germline V gene. The CDR3 is 10 residues long. V lost 7 bases to trimming and J lost 10 bases, with 13 bases between them. The CDR3 bases are TGCAGCGCTACGACGGTTACAGCTTTCTTT. It translates to CSATTVTAFF.

The sample holds a few counts of this clone. CDR3 DNA sequence: TGCGCCAGCCGCAGGGACAGATCCTACGAGCAGTACTTC. Its translation is CASRRDRSYEQYF. This chain uses TRBV5-1 with TRBJ2-7, with 7 bases aligning to TRBD1. Germline lookup yields CDR1 SGHRS and CDR2 YFSETQ. CDR3 length equals 13 residues. The trim removed 7 bases at V and 1 base at J, leaving 5 bases unmatched.

The V call is TRBV5-6, the J call TRBJ2-1; no definite D call. This CDR3 has 14 residues. The germline V gene encodes CDR1 SGHDT and CDR2 YYEEEE. V gave up 4 bases and J gave up 5 bases, with 13 bases separating them. CDR3: CASSPQETNNEQFF. The CDR3 DNA is TGTGCCAGCAGCCCCCAGGAAACCAACAATGAGCAGTTCTTC.

This clone was counted once. This chain links TRBV15 with TRBJ1-2; 10 nucleotides match TRBD1. V gave up 3 bases and J gave up 4 bases; unmatched junction bases: 5. The CDR3 is 15 residues long. In germline, CDR1 is LNHNV, CDR2 YYDKDF (reference sequence). CDR3 DNA: TGTGCCACCAGCAGGGGACAGGGGCATCTCTATGGCTACACCTTC. Residues: CATSRGQGHLYGYTF.

The rearrangement links TRBV6-6 to TRBJ2-7; 8 nucleotides line up with TRBD1. The CDR3 is 15 amino acids. Germline V gene data show CDR1 as MNHNY and CDR2 as SVGAGI (reference sequence). Trimming removed 0 bases from V and 3 bases from J; junction bases left unmatched: 4. CDR3 nucleotide sequence: TGTGCCAGCAGTTACTCCGGGGACAGGCTCTACGAGCAGTACTTC. It specifies CASSYSGDRLYEQYF.

The CDR3 DNA reads TGTGCCAGCAGTTACTCTCTTCGAAGGGACACTGAAGCTTTCTTT. Protein sequence: CASSYSLRRDTEAFF. The chain has TRBV6-5 and TRBJ1-1, with D unresolved. Trimming left V 0 bases short and J 3 bases short, with 11 bases between. The CDR3 is 15 residues long. CDR1 MNHEY and CDR2 SVGAGI come from the germline V gene.

This chain links TRBV2 with TRBJ2-4; 7 bases fit TRBD2. The J segment lost 0 bases and the V segment lost 5 bases, leaving 7 bases of the junction unmatched. This CDR3 is built from 16 residues. CDR1 SNHLY and CDR2 FYNNEI come from the germline V gene. As DNA, the CDR3 is TGTGCCAGCAGTATGTCGGGGGGACTAGCCAAAAACATTCAGTACTTC. It yields the protein CASSMSGGLAKNIQYF.

This clone was counted a few times. The chain has TRBV7-9 and TRBJ2-7, with D possibly matching TRBD1 (6 bases). This CDR3 is 15 amino acids long. CDR1 and CDR2 from the germline V gene are SEHNR and FQNEAQ (reference sequence). V lost 5 bases, J lost 3 bases, and 17 bases lay in between. Written as DNA, the CDR3 is TGTGCCAGCAGCACCGACAGGCCCCGGGGCTACGAGCAGTACTTC. Its translation: CASSTDRPRGYEQYF.

V and J are TRBV9 and TRBJ2-3, with D maybe TRBD2 (5 bases). Germline CDR1 and CDR2: SGDLS and YYNGEE. The CDR3 is made up of 14 amino acids. Between the trimmed V and J ends, which lost 4 bases and 2 bases, there was a span of 11 bases. As DNA, the CDR3 is TGTGCCAGCAGCCCTTCGGGATTCACAGATACGCAGTATTTT. Protein product: CASSPSGFTDTQYF.

The V and J genes are TRBV9 and TRBJ2-1, with 7 bases identical to TRBD1. V lost 4 bases and J lost 6; bases outside the gene matches: 13. This CDR3 is built from 16 residues. Germline V lookup: CDR1 SGDLS, CDR2 YYNGEE. The DNA of the CDR3 is TGTGCCAGCAGCACAGGGGCACAGCGATTCCCCAATGAGCAGTTCTTC. Translated: CASSTGAQRFPNEQFF.

This rearrangement joins TRBV28 to TRBJ2-2, with 8 bases lining up with TRBD2. Trimming cost V 8 bases and J 5 bases; bases outside gene matches: 7. CDR3 length equals 14 residues. The germline V gene encodes CDR1 MDHEN and CDR2 SYDVKM. DNA for the CDR3: TGTGCCAGCTCAAAAGTAGCGGGAACCGGGGAGCTGTTTTTT. It is translated as CASSKVAGTGELFF.

This clone is a singleton in its sample. The chain couples TRBV5-1 to TRBJ1-5; the D is unclear. CDR1 and CDR2 from the germline V gene are SGHRS and YFSETQ. Trimming removed 3 bases from V and 11 bases from J, with 18 bases in between. CDR3 length: 14 amino acids. The CDR3 DNA is TGCGCCAGCAGCTCCGAGGGTGATAATACGGCCCAGCATTTT. This encodes CASSSEGDNTAQHF.

The table lists this clone with a count of one. The rearrangement joins TRBV2 to TRBJ2-2, with 15 bases aligning to TRBD2. The CDR3 totals 17 residues. The germline V gene encodes CDR1 SNHLY and CDR2 FYNNEI. The V and J ends lost 7 bases and 2 bases, in that order; junction bases with no gene match: 5. This CDR3 is CASKRTSGGGNTGELFF. The CDR3 DNA is TGTGCCAGCAAACGGACTAGCGGGGGGGGTAACACCGGGGAGCTGTTTTTT.

This sequence joins TRBV10-3 and TRBJ2-3, with 8 bases matching TRBD2. This CDR3 comprises 17 residues. V gave up 2 bases and J gave up 1 base; unmatched junction bases: 8. The germline V gene encodes CDR1 ENHRY and CDR2 SYGVKD. The CDR3 protein is CAISEPHGLARTDTQYF. CDR3 DNA: TGTGCCATCAGTGAGCCTCACGGACTAGCACGCACAGATACGCAGTATTTT.

This chain joins TRBV5-1 and TRBJ1-1; TRBD1 aligns across 9 bases. Germline CDR1 SGHRS, CDR2 YFSETQ. Losses at the gene ends were 3 bases for V and 4 bases for J; bases not matched to a gene: 10. The CDR3 length is 16 residues. The CDR3 coding sequence is TGCGCCAGCAGCTCTAACCTACAGGGGGCCAGCACTGAAGCTTTCTTT. It specifies CASSSNLQGASTEAFF.

This CDR3 reads CASSARGNEQFF. The CDR3 DNA follows: TGTGCCAGTAGTGCGAGGGGGAATGAGCAGTTCTTC. The chain joins TRBV19 to TRBJ2-1; TRBD1 is a possible D gene (6 bases). The CDR3 consists of 12 residues. Looked up from germline, CDR1 is LNHDA and CDR2 is SQIVND (reference sequence). With 5 bases removed from V and 7 bases from J, the gap between germline ends came to 9 bases.

The rearrangement uses TRBV18 and TRBJ1-1; D might be TRBD1 (5 bases). The CDR3 runs 14 residues. The V end lost 5 bases, the J end lost 1 base, and 11 bases lay between the germline ends. The germline CDR1 and CDR2 sequences are KGHSH and LQKENI. CDR3 sequence reads: CASSEQAQNTEAFF. The CDR3 nucleotides are TGTGCCAGCTCAGAACAGGCCCAGAACACTGAAGCTTTCTTT.